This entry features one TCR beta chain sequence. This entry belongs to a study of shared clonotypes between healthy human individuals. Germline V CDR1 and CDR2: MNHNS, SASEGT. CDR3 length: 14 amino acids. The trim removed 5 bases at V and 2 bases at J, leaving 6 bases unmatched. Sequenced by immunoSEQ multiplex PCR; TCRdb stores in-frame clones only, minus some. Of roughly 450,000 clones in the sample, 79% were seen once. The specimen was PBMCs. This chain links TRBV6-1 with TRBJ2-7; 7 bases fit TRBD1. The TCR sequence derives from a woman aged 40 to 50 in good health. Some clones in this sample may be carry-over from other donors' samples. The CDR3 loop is CASSRDSLTYEQYF. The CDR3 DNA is TGTGCCAGCAGTCGGGACAGTCTAACCTACGAGCAGTACTTC.